This is a list of T cell receptor beta chains from one sample in a study of blood T cells in healthy people across ages. From the 5' RACE reads, TCRdb called clonotypes with MiXCR, one entry per CDR3 protein. The sample has some 900,000 distinct CDR3 sequences; around 48% are singletons. Sequencing used blood. The receptors here all came from a man aged 25 to 45 in good health. Both conserved end residues are part of each CDR3. D genes are given only for firm matches. Only some rows state a clone size, as once, few, many or a class for expanded clones.

D,V,size,J,CDR3,DNA
TRBD1,TRBV12-3/TRBV12-4,-,TRBJ2-7,CASSLRGRQGSYEQYF,TGTGCCAGCAGTTTAAGGGGGCGGCAAGGGTCCTACGAGCAGTACTTC
-,TRBV7-8,-,TRBJ2-7,CATTTGYEQYF,TGTGCCACCACGACCGGGTACGAGCAGTACTTC
TRBD1,TRBV14,-,TRBJ2-5,CASSQGRTGLVNEQYF,TGTGCCAGCAGCCAAGGAAGGACAGGGTTGGTCAATGAGCAGTACTTC
-,TRBV3-1,-,TRBJ1-6,CASSQPSDNSPLHF,TGTGCCAGCAGCCAGCCTTCGGATAATTCACCCCTCCACTTT
-,TRBV6-2/TRBV6-3,few,TRBJ2-3,CASSPALGRSDTQYF,TGTGCCAGCAGCCCTGCACTAGGTCGTTCAGATACGCAGTATTTT
-,TRBV28,-,TRBJ2-3,CASSLVRGTDTQYF,TGTGCCAGTAGTTTAGTCCGGGGGACAGATACGCAGTATTTT
-,TRBV18,few,TRBJ1-5,CASSPGVNQPQHF,TGTGCCAGCTCACCCGGGGTCAATCAGCCCCAGCATTTT
TRBD1,TRBV4-2,few,TRBJ2-7,CASSPPPGTGGPEQYF,TGTGCCAGCAGCCCACCTCCCGGGACAGGGGGCCCCGAGCAGTACTTC
TRBD1,TRBV20-1,few,TRBJ2-7,CSASDRGEISEQYF,TGCAGTGCTAGTGACAGGGGGGAAATTTCCGAGCAGTACTTC
-,TRBV7-2,few,TRBJ1-2,CASSPRWGESGYTF,TGTGCCAGCAGCCCCCGCTGGGGCGAAAGTGGCTACACCTTC
TRBD1,TRBV27,-,TRBJ1-5,CASSPGTGPNQPQHF,TGTGCCAGCAGCCCCGGGACAGGACCCAATCAGCCCCAGCATTTT
-,TRBV4-1,-,TRBJ2-5,CASSPMSPGQETQYF,TGCGCCAGCAGCCCAATGAGTCCAGGCCAAGAGACCCAGTACTTC
TRBD1,TRBV11-3,-,TRBJ2-1,CASSPTGTGGKFF,TGTGCCAGCAGCCCGACCGGGACAGGGGGGAAGTTCTTC
-,TRBV6-5,few,TRBJ2-1,CASSGSPRVNEQFF,TGTGCCAGCAGCGGATCTCCCCGAGTCAATGAGCAGTTCTTC
-,TRBV5-1,few,TRBJ2-1,CASSMDYNEQFF,TGCGCCAGCAGCATGGACTACAATGAGCAGTTCTTC
-,TRBV6-1,few,TRBJ1-1,CASSEPGKNTEAFF,TGTGCCAGCAGTGAACCAGGGAAGAACACTGAAGCTTTCTTT